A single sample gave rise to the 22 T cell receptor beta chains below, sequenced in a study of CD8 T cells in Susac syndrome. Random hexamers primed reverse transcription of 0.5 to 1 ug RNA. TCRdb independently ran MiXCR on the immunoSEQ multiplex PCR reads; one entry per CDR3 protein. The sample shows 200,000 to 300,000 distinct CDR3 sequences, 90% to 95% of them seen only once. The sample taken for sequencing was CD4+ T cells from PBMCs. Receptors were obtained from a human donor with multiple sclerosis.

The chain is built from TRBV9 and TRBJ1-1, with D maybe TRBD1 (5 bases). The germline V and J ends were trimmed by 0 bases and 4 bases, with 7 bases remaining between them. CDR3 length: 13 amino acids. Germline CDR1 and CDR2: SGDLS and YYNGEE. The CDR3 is CASSVGGSTEAFF. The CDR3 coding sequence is TGTGCCAGCAGCGTAGGGGGGTCCACTGAAGCTTTCTTT.

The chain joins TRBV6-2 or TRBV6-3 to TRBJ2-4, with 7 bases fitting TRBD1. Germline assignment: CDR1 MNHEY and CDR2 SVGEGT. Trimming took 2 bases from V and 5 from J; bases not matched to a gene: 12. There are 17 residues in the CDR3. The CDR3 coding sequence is TGTGCCAGCAGTTACACCGGGACAGCGCCTCCAGAAAACATTCAGTACTTC. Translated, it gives CASSYTGTAPPENIQYF.

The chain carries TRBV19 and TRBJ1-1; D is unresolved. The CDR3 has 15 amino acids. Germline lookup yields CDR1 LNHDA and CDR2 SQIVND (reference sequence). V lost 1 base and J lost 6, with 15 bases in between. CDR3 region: CASSIVIGIWPEAFF. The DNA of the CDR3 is TGTGCCAGTAGTATAGTAATTGGGATTTGGCCTGAAGCTTTCTTT.

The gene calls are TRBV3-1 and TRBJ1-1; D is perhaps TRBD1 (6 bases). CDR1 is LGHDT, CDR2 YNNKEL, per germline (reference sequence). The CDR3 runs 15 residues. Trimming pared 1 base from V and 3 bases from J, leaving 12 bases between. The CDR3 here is CASSQVGGGYTEAFF. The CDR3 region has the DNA TGTGCCAGCAGCCAAGTGGGAGGGGGTTACACTGAAGCTTTCTTT.

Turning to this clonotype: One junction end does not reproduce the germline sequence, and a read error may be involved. CDR3 in DNA: TGTGCCAGCAGCTTAACCTTTCCCCGCGGCTTCACCTTC. This sequence encodes CASSLTFPRGFTF. The chain employs TRBV7-8 and TRBJ1-2; D is undetermined. Germline V gene data show CDR1 as SGHVS and CDR2 as FQNEAQ. The CDR3 runs 13 residues.

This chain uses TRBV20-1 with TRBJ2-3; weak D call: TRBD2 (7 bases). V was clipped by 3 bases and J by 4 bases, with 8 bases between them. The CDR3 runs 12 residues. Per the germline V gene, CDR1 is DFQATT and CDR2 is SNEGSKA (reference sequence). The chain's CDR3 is CSARGGPDTQYF. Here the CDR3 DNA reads TGCAGTGCTAGGGGGGGGCCAGATACGCAGTATTTT.

The CDR3 here is CASSSFRSSGNTIYF. The CDR3 DNA follows: TGTGCCAGCAGCTCATTCAGGAGCTCTGGAAACACCATATATTTT. V gene TRBV7-9 combines with J gene TRBJ1-3; D remains unclear. Germline CDR1 and CDR2: SEHNR and FQNEAQ (reference sequence). CDR3 length: 15 residues. V lost 4 bases, J lost 0 bases, and 10 bases lay in between.

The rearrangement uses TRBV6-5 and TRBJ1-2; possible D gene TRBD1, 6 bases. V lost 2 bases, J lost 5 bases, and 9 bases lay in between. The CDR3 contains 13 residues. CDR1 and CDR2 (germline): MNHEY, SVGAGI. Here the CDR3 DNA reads TGTGCCAGCAGTTACGCGGACAGATATGGCTACACCTTC. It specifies CASSYADRYGYTF.

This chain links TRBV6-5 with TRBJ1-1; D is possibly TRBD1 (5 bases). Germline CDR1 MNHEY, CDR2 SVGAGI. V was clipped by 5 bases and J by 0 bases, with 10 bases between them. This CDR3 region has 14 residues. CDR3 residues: CASSMTVLNTEAFF. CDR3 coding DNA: TGTGCCAGCAGTATGACAGTCCTGAACACTGAAGCTTTCTTT.

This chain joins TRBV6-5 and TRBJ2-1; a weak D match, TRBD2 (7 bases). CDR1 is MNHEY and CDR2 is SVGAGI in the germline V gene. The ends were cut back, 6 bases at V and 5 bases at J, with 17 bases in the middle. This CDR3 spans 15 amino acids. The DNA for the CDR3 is TGTGCCAGCAGCTCTTCCGCGGGGGCGGACAATGAGCAGTTCTTC. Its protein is CASSSSAGADNEQFF.

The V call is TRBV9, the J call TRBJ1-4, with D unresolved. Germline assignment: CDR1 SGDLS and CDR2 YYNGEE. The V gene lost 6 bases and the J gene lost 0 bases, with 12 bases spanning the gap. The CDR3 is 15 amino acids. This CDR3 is CASNRAGTTNEKLFF. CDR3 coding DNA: TGTGCCAGCAACCGGGCGGGGACAACTAATGAAAAACTGTTTTTT.

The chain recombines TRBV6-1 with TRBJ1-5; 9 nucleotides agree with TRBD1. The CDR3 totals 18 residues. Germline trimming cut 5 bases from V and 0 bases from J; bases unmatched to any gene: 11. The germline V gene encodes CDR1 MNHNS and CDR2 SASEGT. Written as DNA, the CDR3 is TGTGCCAGCAGTAGTCCCGGGACAGGGCTCAATAGCAATCAGCCCCAGCATTTT. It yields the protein CASSSPGTGLNSNQPQHF.

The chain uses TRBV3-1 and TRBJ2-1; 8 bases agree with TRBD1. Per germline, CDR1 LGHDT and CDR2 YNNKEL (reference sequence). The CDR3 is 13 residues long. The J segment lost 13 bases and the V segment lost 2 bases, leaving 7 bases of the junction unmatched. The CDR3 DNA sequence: TGTGCCAGCAGCCAATCCGGGACAGGCAGACAGTTCTTC. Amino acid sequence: CASSQSGTGRQFF.

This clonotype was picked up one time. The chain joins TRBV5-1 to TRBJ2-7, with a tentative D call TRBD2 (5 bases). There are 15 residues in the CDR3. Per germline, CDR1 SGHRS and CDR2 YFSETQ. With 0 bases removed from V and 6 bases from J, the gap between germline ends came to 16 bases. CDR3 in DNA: TGCGCCAGCAGCTTGGACGCGGGCGGGTCCCGCGAGCAGTACGTC. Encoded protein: CASSLDAGGSREQYV.

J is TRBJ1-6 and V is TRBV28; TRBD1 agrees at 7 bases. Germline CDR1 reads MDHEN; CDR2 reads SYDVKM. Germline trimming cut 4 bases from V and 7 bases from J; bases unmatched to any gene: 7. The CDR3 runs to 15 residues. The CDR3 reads CASSWDDRANSPLHF. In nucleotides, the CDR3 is TGTGCCAGCAGTTGGGACGACAGGGCCAATTCACCCCTCCACTTT.

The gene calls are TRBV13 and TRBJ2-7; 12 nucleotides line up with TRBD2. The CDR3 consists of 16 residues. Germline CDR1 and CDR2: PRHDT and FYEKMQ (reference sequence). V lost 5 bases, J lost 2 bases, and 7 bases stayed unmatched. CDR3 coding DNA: TGTGCCAGCAGCACCCGGACTAGCGGGACTGCCTACGAGCAGTACTTC. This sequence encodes CASSTRTSGTAYEQYF.

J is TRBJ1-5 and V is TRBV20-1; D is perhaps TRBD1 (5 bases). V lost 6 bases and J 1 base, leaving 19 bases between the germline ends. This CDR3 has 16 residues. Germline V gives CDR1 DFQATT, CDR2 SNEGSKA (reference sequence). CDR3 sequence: CSASLTGRVSNQPQHF. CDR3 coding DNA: TGCAGTGCGTCACTAACGGGCAGGGTAAGCAATCAGCCCCAGCATTTT.

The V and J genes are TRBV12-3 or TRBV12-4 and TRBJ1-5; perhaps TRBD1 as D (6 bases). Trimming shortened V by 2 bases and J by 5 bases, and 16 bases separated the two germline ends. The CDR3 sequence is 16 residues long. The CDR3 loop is CASSLTGGAFDQPQHF. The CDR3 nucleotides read TGTGCCAGCAGTTTAACGGGGGGGGCCTTTGATCAGCCCCAGCATTTT.

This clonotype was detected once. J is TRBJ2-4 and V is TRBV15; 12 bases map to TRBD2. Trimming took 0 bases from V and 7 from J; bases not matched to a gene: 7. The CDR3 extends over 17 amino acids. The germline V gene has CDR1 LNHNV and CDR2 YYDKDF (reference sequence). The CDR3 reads CATSRDFSSGGENIQYF. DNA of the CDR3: TGTGCCACCAGCAGAGATTTTTCTAGCGGGGGGGAGAACATTCAGTACTTC.

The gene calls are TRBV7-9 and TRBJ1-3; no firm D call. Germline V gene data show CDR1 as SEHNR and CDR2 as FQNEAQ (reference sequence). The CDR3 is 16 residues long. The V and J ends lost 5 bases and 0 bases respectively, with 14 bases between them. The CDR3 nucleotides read TGTGCCAGCAGCCCCTCAGCCGGCGGCTCTGGAAACACCATATATTTT. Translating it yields CASSPSAGGSGNTIYF.

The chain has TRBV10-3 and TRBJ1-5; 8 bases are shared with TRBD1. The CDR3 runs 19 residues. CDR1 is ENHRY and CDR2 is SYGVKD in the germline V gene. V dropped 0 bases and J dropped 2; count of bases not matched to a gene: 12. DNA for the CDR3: TGTGCCATCAGTGAGTCGATCGGGCAGGGGGCTTGGGGCAATCAGCCCCAGCATTTT. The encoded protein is CAISESIGQGAWGNQPQHF.

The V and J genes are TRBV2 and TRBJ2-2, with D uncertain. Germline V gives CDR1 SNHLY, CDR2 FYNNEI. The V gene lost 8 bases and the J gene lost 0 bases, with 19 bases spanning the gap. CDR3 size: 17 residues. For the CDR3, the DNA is TGTGCCAGCTACTGGCTACCCACGTCAGCGAACACCGGGGAGCTGTTTTTT. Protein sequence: CASYWLPTSANTGELFF.